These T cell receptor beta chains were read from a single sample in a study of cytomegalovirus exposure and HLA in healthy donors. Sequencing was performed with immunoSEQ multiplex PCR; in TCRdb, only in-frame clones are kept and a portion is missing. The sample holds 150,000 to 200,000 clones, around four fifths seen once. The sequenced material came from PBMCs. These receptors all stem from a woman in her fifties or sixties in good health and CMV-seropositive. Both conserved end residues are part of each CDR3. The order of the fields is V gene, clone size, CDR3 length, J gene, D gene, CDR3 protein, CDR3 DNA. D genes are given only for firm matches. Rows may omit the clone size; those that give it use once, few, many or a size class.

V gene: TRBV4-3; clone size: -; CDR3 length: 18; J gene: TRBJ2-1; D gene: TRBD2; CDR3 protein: CASSQGFAGGAGGKEQFF; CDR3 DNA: TGCGCCAGCAGCCAAGGTTTCGCCGGGGGAGCGGGGGGAAAAGAGCAGTTCTTC
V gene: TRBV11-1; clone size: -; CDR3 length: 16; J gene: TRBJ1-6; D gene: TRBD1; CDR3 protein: CASSLEGDSGVSPLHF; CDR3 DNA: TGTGCCAGCAGCTTAGAAGGGGACAGTGGGGTCTCACCCCTCCACTTT
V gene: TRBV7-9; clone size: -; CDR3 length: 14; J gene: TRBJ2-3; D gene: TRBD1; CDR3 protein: CASRQGPLADTQYF; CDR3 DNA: TGTGCCAGCAGACAGGGGCCTTTGGCAGATACGCAGTATTTT
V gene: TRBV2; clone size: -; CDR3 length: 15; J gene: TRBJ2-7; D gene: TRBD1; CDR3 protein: CASRTQQGARNEQYF; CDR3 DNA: TGTGCCAGCAGGACCCAACAGGGGGCGAGAAACGAGCAGTACTTC
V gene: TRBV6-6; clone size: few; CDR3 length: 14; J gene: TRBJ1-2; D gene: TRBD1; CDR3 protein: CASSYSQQGSGYTF; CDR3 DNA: TGTGCCAGCAGTTACTCCCAACAGGGGTCTGGCTACACCTTC
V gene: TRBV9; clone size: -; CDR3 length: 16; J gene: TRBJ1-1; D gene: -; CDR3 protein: CASSANDQGSHTEAFF; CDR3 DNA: TGTGCCAGCAGCGCTAATGATCAGGGGAGCCACACTGAAGCTTTCTTT
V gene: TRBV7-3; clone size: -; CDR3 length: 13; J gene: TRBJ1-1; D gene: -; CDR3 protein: CASSLGPPREAFF; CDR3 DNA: TGTGCCAGCAGCCTGGGGCCTCCCCGGGAGGCTTTCTTT
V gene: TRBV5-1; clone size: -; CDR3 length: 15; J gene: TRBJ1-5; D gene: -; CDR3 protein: CASSLSGVANQPQHF; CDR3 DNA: TGTGCCAGCAGCTTGTCGGGGGTGGCCAATCAGCCCCAGCATTTT
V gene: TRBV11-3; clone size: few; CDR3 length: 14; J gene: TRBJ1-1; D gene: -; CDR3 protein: CASSPQGGNTEAFF; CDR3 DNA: TGTGCCAGCAGCCCCCAAGGGGGGAACACTGAAGCTTTCTTT
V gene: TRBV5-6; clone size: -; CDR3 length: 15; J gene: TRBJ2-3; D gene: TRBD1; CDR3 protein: CASSTGQREADTQYF; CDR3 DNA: TGTGCCAGCAGCACGGGACAGAGAGAGGCAGATACGCAGTATTTT
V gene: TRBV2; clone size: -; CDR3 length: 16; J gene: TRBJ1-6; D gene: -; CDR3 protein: CASSEMRNPYNSPLHF; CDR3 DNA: TGTGCCAGCAGTGAGATGAGGAACCCCTATAATTCACCCCTCCACTTT
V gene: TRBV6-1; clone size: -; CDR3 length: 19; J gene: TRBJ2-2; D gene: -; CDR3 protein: CASSESIVGPGGSTGELFF; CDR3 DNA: TGTGCCAGCAGTGAAAGCATCGTCGGCCCTGGGGGGAGCACCGGGGAGCTGTTTTTT
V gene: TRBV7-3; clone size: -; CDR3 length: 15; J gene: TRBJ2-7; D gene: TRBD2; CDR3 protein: CASSPPGGSSYEQYF; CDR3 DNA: TGTGCCAGCAGCCCCCCCGGGGGGAGCTCCTACGAGCAGTACTTC
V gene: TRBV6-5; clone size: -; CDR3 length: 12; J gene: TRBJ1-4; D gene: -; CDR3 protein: CASSSGDEKLFF; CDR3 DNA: TGTGCCAGCAGTTCCGGGGATGAAAAACTGTTTTTT
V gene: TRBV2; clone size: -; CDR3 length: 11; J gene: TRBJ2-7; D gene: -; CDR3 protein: CASKGAYEQYF; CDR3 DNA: TGTGCCAGCAAGGGGGCCTACGAGCAGTACTTC
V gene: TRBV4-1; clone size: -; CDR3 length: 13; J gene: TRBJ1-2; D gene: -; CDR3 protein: CASSREESMGYTF; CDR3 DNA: TGTGCCAGCAGCCGGGAGGAGAGTATGGGCTACACCTTC
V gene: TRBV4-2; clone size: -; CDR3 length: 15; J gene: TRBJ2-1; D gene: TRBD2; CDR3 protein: CASSLGLAEYNEQFF; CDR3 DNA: TGTGCCAGCAGCCTCGGACTAGCGGAGTACAATGAGCAGTTCTTC
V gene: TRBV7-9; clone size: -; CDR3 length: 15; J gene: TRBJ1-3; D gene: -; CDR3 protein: CASSLMSARGSTIYF; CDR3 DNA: TGTGCCAGCAGCTTAATGAGTGCCAGGGGATCCACCATATATTTT
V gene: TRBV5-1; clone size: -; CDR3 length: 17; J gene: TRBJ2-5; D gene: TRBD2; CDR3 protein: CASSFGLAGAKQETQYF; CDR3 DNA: TGCGCCAGCAGCTTTGGACTAGCGGGGGCCAAACAAGAGACCCAATACTTC
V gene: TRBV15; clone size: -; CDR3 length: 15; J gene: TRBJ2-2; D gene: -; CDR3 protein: CATSRDTSSTGELFF; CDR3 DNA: TGTGCCACCAGCAGAGATACTAGCTCCACCGGGGAGCTGTTTTTT
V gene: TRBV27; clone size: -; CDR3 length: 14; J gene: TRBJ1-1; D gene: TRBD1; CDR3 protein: CASSLGTGMAEAFF; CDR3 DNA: TGTGCCAGCAGTCTCGGGACAGGGATGGCTGAAGCTTTCTTT
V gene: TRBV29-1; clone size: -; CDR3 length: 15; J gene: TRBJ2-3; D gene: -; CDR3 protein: CSVTPAGARTDAQYF; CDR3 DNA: TGCAGCGTTACCCCTGCGGGGGCCCGCACAGATGCGCAGTATTTT
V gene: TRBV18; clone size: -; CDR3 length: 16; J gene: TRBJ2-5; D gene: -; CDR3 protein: CASSPRGRPNQETQYF; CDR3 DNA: TGTGCCAGCTCACCGCGGGGCAGGCCTAATCAAGAGACCCAGTACTTC
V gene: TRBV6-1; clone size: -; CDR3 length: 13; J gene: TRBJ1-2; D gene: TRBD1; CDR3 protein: CASSEGQNYGYTF; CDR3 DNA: TGTGCCAGCAGTGAGGGACAGAACTATGGCTACACCTTC
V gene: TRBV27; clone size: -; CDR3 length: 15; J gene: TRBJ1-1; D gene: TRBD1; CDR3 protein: CASSPGQGKNTEAFF; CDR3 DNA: TGTGCCAGCAGTCCAGGACAGGGCAAGAACACTGAAGCTTTCTTT